A single T cell receptor beta chain is shown here with its context. Its target is unknown. Newly diagnosed hyperthyroidism patients aged 18 to 65 years had disease lasting under 2 months. Exclusion followed for patients with uncontrolled infection, other autoimmune disease, pregnancy or lactation. This sample stems from a study of T cells in Graves' hyperthyroidism and ophthalmopathy. Whole-study findings and limits: In validation, the model predicted ophthalmopathy. These predictions came a median approximately 6.5 months before onset.

From RNA transcripts, TCR beta CDR3 regions were amplified. HTBI primers were used for first-round RT-PCR of the TCR CDR3. Using its own MiXCR run on the multiplex PCR reads, TCRdb lists one record per CDR3 protein. The sample lists around 690,000 distinct CDR3 sequences; 15% to 20% were seen once. Trimming took 3 bases from V and 0 from J, leaving 10 bases between them. In germline, CDR1 is KGHSH, CDR2 LQKENI. The CDR3 runs 15 residues. Material: blood. This receptor was identified in a man aged 50-59 years with Graves' hyperthyroidism. This chain joins TRBV18 and TRBJ2-3; weak D call: TRBD2 (5 bases). The CDR3 DNA follows: TGTGCCAGCTCACCTAGCGTTTCTAGCACAGATACGCAGTATTTT. Its protein is CASSPSVSSTDTQYF.